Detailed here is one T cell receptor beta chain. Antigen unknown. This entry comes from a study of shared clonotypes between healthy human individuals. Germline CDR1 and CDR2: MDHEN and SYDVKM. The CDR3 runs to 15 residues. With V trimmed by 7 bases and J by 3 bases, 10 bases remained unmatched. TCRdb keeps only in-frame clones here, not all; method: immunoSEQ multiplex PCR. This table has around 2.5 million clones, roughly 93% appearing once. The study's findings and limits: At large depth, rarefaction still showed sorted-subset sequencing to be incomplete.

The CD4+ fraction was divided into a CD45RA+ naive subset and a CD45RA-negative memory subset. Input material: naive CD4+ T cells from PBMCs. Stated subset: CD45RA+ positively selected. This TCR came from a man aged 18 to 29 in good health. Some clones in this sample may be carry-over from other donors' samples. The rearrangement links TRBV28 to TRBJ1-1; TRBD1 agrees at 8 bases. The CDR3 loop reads CASIGTGRLYTEAFF. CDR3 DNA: TGTGCCAGCATAGGGACAGGTCGACTCTACACTGAAGCTTTCTTT.